The T cell receptor (delta chain) under discussion was sequenced for a study of γδ T cells in repeated Plasmodium falciparum infection. Turning to the study itself: Timepoints: baseline, immediately before selected infections, and 21 days after every infection.

Gammadelta T cells were flow-sorted from PBMC into Vgamma9/Vdelta2+ and Vdelta2-negative populations for bulk analysis. TCRdb re-called clones from the multiplex PCR reads via CATT. The data show about 89,000 delta-chain clones, 1.4% seen once. This clone was observed a handful of times. A read error likely explains this, since a far larger clone differs by one base. Other DNA sequences in the sample encode the same CDR3. The CDR3 totals 17 residues. Germline V gives CDR1 GEAIGNYY, CDR2 EKD. The V call is TRDV2, the J call TRDJ2, with 11 bases matching TRDD3. The J gene was missing in TCRdb and was found by matching the end of the DNA to germline. The receptor was isolated from a pool of human donors (malaria-infected and uninfected, not separated). The sequenced sample consisted of gamma-delta T cells from blood. CDR3 protein: CACDTLGDTNLTAQLFF. CDR3 nucleotide sequence: TGCGCCTGTGACACTCTGGGGGATACAAATTTGACAGCACAACTCTTCTTT.